The T cell receptor beta chain described here comes from a study of blood T cells in healthy people across ages. No fewer than 5.5 micrograms of total RNA were isolated from every sample. Notes on the study in general: While age rose, TCR beta diversity per million T cells dropped in a roughly linear way. When set beside aged donors, long-lived donors presented more naive CD4+ cells and higher diversity.

Primed by a sample-barcoded 5' primer and a J-beta primer mix, a second PCR proceeded for 7 to 11 cycles. TCRdb recomputed calls from the 5' RACE reads with MiXCR, one row per CDR3 protein. Of nearly 1 million distinct CDR3 sequences in the sample, roughly 50% were seen once. Details on this clonotype: Its antigen remains unidentified.

Germline CDR1 and CDR2: SNHLY and FYNNEI. This CDR3 region has 16 residues. The V and J ends lost 6 bases and 0 bases respectively, with 16 bases between them. The material sequenced was blood. The clonotype comes from an older woman in good health. V is TRBV2 and J is TRBJ2-3; D unclear. The CDR3 nucleotides are TGTGCCAGCAGGCAGCCGGAAGGGTCCAGCACAGATACGCAGTATTTT. Protein: CASRQPEGSSTDTQYF.